Each of the 27 T cell receptor beta chains below was sequenced from the same sample in a study of cytomegalovirus exposure and HLA in healthy donors. The method was immunoSEQ multiplex PCR; TCRdb's version includes in-frame clones alone and lacks a portion of them. The sample carries roughly 310,000 clones, 70% to 90% recorded once. Sequenced input: PBMCs. The origin of the receptors is a man aged 25-40 years in good health and CMV-seronegative.

The rearrangement links TRBV12-5 to TRBJ1-5; D is possibly TRBD1 (6 bases). The CDR3 sequence is 17 residues long. Germline V gene data show CDR1 as LGHNT and CDR2 as FRNRAP. V gave up 1 base and J gave up 2 bases, with 15 bases separating them. The CDR3 sequence is CASGLGQPGHGNQPQHF. CDR3 DNA sequence: TGTGCTAGTGGTTTGGGCCAACCGGGACACGGCAATCAGCCCCAGCATTTT.

The rearrangement joins TRBV6-5 to TRBJ2-3, with 10 bases fitting TRBD1. Trimming took 6 bases from V and 6 from J; bases not matched to a gene: 6. The CDR3 length is 14 residues. Germline V lookup: CDR1 MNHEY, CDR2 SVGAGI. The CDR3 nucleotides read TGTGCCAGCAGCCCGGACAGGGGGGATGATACGCAGTATTTT. It is translated as CASSPDRGDDTQYF.

This clone was picked up a small number of times. The rearrangement joins TRBV19 to TRBJ1-2, with TRBD1 matching over 8 bases. This CDR3 is built from 14 residues. Germline-derived CDR1 and CDR2 are LNHDA and SQIVND (reference sequence). The V gene end was trimmed by 9 bases and the J gene end by 0 bases; junction bases not matched to a gene: 6. CDR3 DNA: TGTGCCAGCCGGACAGGGTCGCCTAACTATGGCTACACCTTC. Its protein product is CASRTGSPNYGYTF.

V and J are TRBV10-3 and TRBJ1-5; tentative D call: TRBD1 (6 bases). Trimming pared 10 bases from V and 4 bases from J, leaving 17 bases between. The CDR3 loop spans 14 amino acids. CDR1 is ENHRY and CDR2 is SYGVKD in the germline V gene. CDR3 coding DNA: TGTGCCACCCAAGCCAGGGGATCGAATCAGCCCCAGCATTTT. This gives the protein CATQARGSNQPQHF.

The chain's CDR3 is CASSLRSGVPDTQYF. The DNA for the CDR3 is TGTGCCAGCAGCTTGAGGTCAGGGGTTCCAGATACGCAGTATTTT. J is TRBJ2-3 and V is TRBV5-6; TRBD1 is a possible D gene (6 bases). Trimming pared 1 base from V and 4 bases from J, leaving 13 bases between. Per germline, CDR1 SGHDT and CDR2 YYEEEE. The CDR3 totals 15 residues.

This clone was found a few times. This sample also contains other DNA sequences that code for the same CDR3. This sequence joins TRBV19 and TRBJ1-2; unclear D gene. CDR3 size: 14 residues. Germline V gene sequence: CDR1 LNHDA, CDR2 SQIVND (reference sequence). V was trimmed by 0 bases and J by 0 bases, leaving 5 bases between them. This CDR3 reads CASSIDRANYGYTF. The CDR3 DNA reads as TGTGCCAGTAGTATAGATCGGGCTAACTATGGCTACACCTTC.

The chain couples TRBV5-1 to TRBJ1-1; 9 bases fit TRBD1. The germline CDR1 and CDR2 sequences are SGHRS and YFSETQ. The CDR3 contains 16 residues. Germline trimming cut 0 bases from V and 5 bases from J; bases unmatched to any gene: 8. The CDR3 DNA is TGCGCCAGCAGCTTGGGGACAGGGGCGAGGGGTACTGAAGCTTTCTTT. Translation gives CASSLGTGARGTEAFF.

This sequence joins TRBV6-4 and TRBJ2-2; TRBD1 might be the D (6 bases). V shed 6 bases and J shed 6 bases, with 14 bases lying between them. The V gene's germline CDR1 is MRHNA and CDR2 SNTAGT. The CDR3 totals 14 residues. The CDR3, as DNA: TGTGCCAGCAGCGAATCGGACAGTTCCGGGGAGCTGTTTTTT. The encoded protein is CASSESDSSGELFF.

This sequence joins TRBV5-6 and TRBJ2-1; 15 nucleotides line up with TRBD2. From germline, CDR1 is SGHDT and CDR2 YYEEEE. With V trimmed by 4 bases and J by 7 bases, 9 bases remained unmatched. This CDR3 is 17 amino acids long. CDR3 nucleotides: TGTGCCAGCAGCCAGGAAGGACTAGCGGGGGGGCCAAATGAGCAGTTCTTC. Its protein product is CASSQEGLAGGPNEQFF.

The genes are TRBV5-1 and TRBJ2-1; 8 bases line up with TRBD2. Germline V lookup: CDR1 SGHRS, CDR2 YFSETQ. The V segment lost 7 bases and the J segment 6 bases; nucleotides outside the gene matches: 12. This CDR3 has 15 amino acids. The CDR3 bases are TGCGCCAGCCGGGAGGGGCGCACAGGGTTCAATGAGCAGTTCTTC. Translated, it gives CASREGRTGFNEQFF.

The chain couples TRBV11-2 to TRBJ2-7; TRBD1 agrees at 10 bases. J lost 3 bases, V lost 5 bases, and 7 bases had no gene match. The CDR3 has 15 amino acids. Germline loops: CDR1 SGHAT, CDR2 FQNNGV. In nucleotides, the CDR3 is TGTGCCAGCAGCGATAGACAGGGGGCTCTCTACGAGCAGTACTTC. Amino acids: CASSDRQGALYEQYF.

V gene TRBV6-5 combines with J gene TRBJ1-1; 7 positions agree with TRBD1. V was clipped by 5 bases and J by 5 bases; unmatched bases: 8. The V gene's germline CDR1 is MNHEY and CDR2 SVGAGI. This CDR3 is built from 14 residues. CDR3 DNA sequence: TGTGCCAGCAGTCTGACAGGGTGGGGAACTGAAGCTTTCTTT. It yields the protein CASSLTGWGTEAFF.

This sequence joins TRBV13 and TRBJ2-1; a weak D match, TRBD2 (5 bases). CDR1 is PRHDT, CDR2 FYEKMQ, per germline (reference sequence). V was cut by 5 bases and J by 7 bases, with 12 bases left in between. This CDR3 has 13 residues. This CDR3 reads CASSRGTGNEQFF. In DNA form, the CDR3 reads TGTGCCAGCAGCCGGGGTACGGGTAATGAGCAGTTCTTC.

V gene TRBV6-5 combines with J gene TRBJ1-1; 7 positions match TRBD1. J lost 7 bases, V lost 7 bases, and 6 bases had no gene match. This CDR3 comprises 12 residues. Germline-derived CDR1 and CDR2 are MNHEY and SVGAGI. The CDR3 DNA reads TGTGCCAGCACGAGGGGGCAGGGTGAAGCTTTCTTT. Translated: CASTRGQGEAFF.

The chain has TRBV4-1 and TRBJ2-7, with TRBD1 matching 11 bases. The CDR3 loop spans 15 amino acids. Germline V lookup: CDR1 MGHRA, CDR2 YSYEKL. Losses at the gene ends were 1 base for V and 3 bases for J; bases not matched to a gene: 2. CDR3: CASSQAGTGGYEQYF. The CDR3 bases are TGCGCCAGCAGCCAAGCGGGGACAGGGGGCTACGAGCAGTACTTC.

CDR3 nucleotides: TGCGCCAGCAGTGACGTATCGGCAGGGGGCCTCTATGGCTACACCTTC. It is translated as CASSDVSAGGLYGYTF. The genes are TRBV10-2 and TRBJ1-2, with TRBD1 matching 8 bases. CDR3 length: 16 amino acids. Germline V gene data show CDR1 as WSHSY and CDR2 as SAAADI. V dropped 3 bases and J dropped 4; count of bases not matched to a gene: 10.

This chain connects TRBV25-1 to TRBJ1-5; possibly TRBD1 for D (6 bases). Trimming left V 2 bases short and J 3 bases short, with 8 bases between. This CDR3 has 14 residues. Germline V gene sequence: CDR1 MGHDK, CDR2 SYGVNS. The CDR3 DNA reads TGTGCCAGCAGTGAACAGGGGAACAATCAGCCCCAGCATTTT. It is translated as CASSEQGNNQPQHF.

The rearrangement joins TRBV19 to TRBJ2-5; 8 nucleotides match TRBD1. CDR1 and CDR2 from the germline V gene are LNHDA and SQIVND (reference sequence). Trimming at V came to 5 bases and at J to 4 bases, leaving 6 bases not matched to a gene. This CDR3 comprises 14 residues. CDR3 loop: CASSVDRGAETQYF. For the CDR3, the DNA is TGTGCCAGTAGTGTCGACAGGGGAGCAGAGACCCAGTACTTC.

V usage is TRBV29-1 and J usage is TRBJ2-7, with D perhaps TRBD2 (5 bases). Germline assignment: CDR1 SQVTM and CDR2 ANQGSEA. Deletions cut 0 bases from V and 2 bases from J, with 8 bases between. This CDR3 has 13 amino acids. This chain's CDR3 is CSVEDSLAYEQYF. The DNA of the CDR3 is TGCAGCGTTGAAGATTCACTAGCCTACGAGCAGTACTTC.

This sequence joins TRBV5-1 and TRBJ1-6, with 7 nucleotides matching TRBD1. The CDR3 consists of 14 residues. V lost 0 bases to trimming and J lost 7 bases; unmatched junction nucleotides: 1. Germline V gene lookup returns CDR1 SGHRS and CDR2 YFSETQ. The CDR3 reads CASSLVDRNSPLHF. CDR3 DNA sequence: TGCGCCAGCAGCTTGGTGGACAGGAATTCACCCCTCCACTTT. Together with reference TRBV5-1 and TRBJ1-6, the CDR3 gives the full variable domain: KAGVTQTPRYLIKTRGQQVTLSCSPISGHRSVSWYQQTPGQGLQFLFEYFSETQRNKGNFPGRFSGRQFSNSRSEMNVSTLELGDSALYLCASSLVDRNSPLHFGNGTRLTVT.

The rearrangement links TRBV11-2 to TRBJ1-1; D is ambiguous. Germline loops: CDR1 SGHAT, CDR2 FQNNGV. V lost 3 bases, J lost 11 bases, and 13 bases lay in between. This CDR3 comprises 12 residues. CDR3 residues: CASSLEQSGAFF. The CDR3 DNA follows: TGTGCCAGCAGCTTGGAGCAGTCCGGGGCTTTCTTT. The full variable domain, rest sourced from reference TRBV11-2 and TRBJ1-1, is EAGVAQSPRYKIIEKRQSVAFWCNPISGHATLYWYQQILGQGPKLLIQFQNNGVVDDSQLPKDRFSAERLKGVDSTLKIQPAKLEDSAVYLCASSLEQSGAFFGQGTRLTVV.

The V call is TRBV6-5, the J call TRBJ1-2; unclear D gene. The CDR3 totals 11 residues. Germline V lookup: CDR1 MNHEY, CDR2 SVGAGI. V gave up 5 bases and J gave up 7 bases, with 8 bases separating them. The CDR3 loop is CASSPPPGYTF. The CDR3, as DNA: TGTGCCAGCAGTCCTCCTCCTGGCTACACCTTC.

The CDR3 coding sequence is TGCGCCAGCAGCTTACGGAGCCAGATGGGCACTGAAGCTTTCTTT. Its translation: CASSLRSQMGTEAFF. The chain joins TRBV5-1 to TRBJ1-1; no reliable D call. CDR3 size: 15 residues. Germline V gives CDR1 SGHRS, CDR2 YFSETQ. The V end lost 2 bases, the J end lost 4 bases, and 15 bases lay between the germline ends.

The genes are TRBV4-1 and TRBJ2-1; 11 nucleotides agree with TRBD2. The germline gives CDR1 MGHRA, CDR2 YSYEKL. The CDR3 runs to 16 residues. With V trimmed by 1 base and J by 9 bases, 8 bases remained unmatched. This CDR3 is CASSQGHSGGAFEQFF. The CDR3, as DNA: TGCGCCAGCAGCCAAGGGCATAGCGGGGGGGCCTTTGAGCAGTTCTTC.

This clone was picked up one time. The genes are TRBV7-2 and TRBJ2-6; TRBD1 agrees at 7 bases. The CDR3 runs to 18 residues. Germline-derived CDR1 and CDR2 are SGHTA and FQGNSA. V lost 5 bases to trimming and J lost 1 base; unmatched junction nucleotides: 11. For the CDR3, the DNA is TGTGCCAGCAGCCCTTGGGGACAGCTATCTTCTGGGGCCAACGTCCTGACTTTC. Encoded protein: CASSPWGQLSSGANVLTF.

J is TRBJ2-7 and V is TRBV5-1, with 11 bases matching TRBD2. CDR1 and CDR2 from the germline V gene are SGHRS and YFSETQ. There are 15 residues in the CDR3. Germline trimming cut 4 bases from V and 3 bases from J; bases unmatched to any gene: 6. DNA for the CDR3: TGCGCCAGCAGCGTGCTAGCGGGGGGCATCTACGAGCAGTACTTC. The encoded protein is CASSVLAGGIYEQYF. The full variable domain, its missing parts supplied by reference TRBV5-1 and TRBJ2-7, is KAGVTQTPRYLIKTRGQQVTLSCSPISGHRSVSWYQQTPGQGLQFLFEYFSETQRNKGNFPGRFSGRQFSNSRSEMNVSTLELGDSALYLCASSVLAGGIYEQYFGPGTRLTVT.

The chain carries TRBV4-3 and TRBJ1-2; no clear D gene. Trimming took off 0 bases at V and 6 bases at J, with 14 bases between the two ends. The germline V gene has CDR1 LGHNA and CDR2 YSLEER. The CDR3 is 15 residues long. DNA of the CDR3: TGCGCCAGCAGCCAAGAAGGCAGGATCTCCCATGGCTACACCTTC. This translates into CASSQEGRISHGYTF.